Here is one T cell receptor (beta chain) with its context. Its target is not known. During the collection period, no donor immune events like infections were recorded. This sample stems from a study of identifying expanded T cells in peripheral blood. Study-wide findings and caveats: Differentially abundant clones: around 1.2 between replicates, around 16 at around 14 days, 19 to 20 at four. Clone count variance between two-week samples rose with total template count.

The table came from immunoSEQ multiplex PCR; TCRdb's copy has only in-frame clones and leaves some out. The sample lists 95,000 to 150,000 clones; approximately 80% were seen once. Germline lookup yields CDR1 KGHSH and CDR2 LQKENI. The CDR3 is 15 amino acids. V shed 3 bases and J 2 bases; nucleotides not matched to a gene: 7. The TCR was taken from a person between 18 and 69 years old in good health. This chain links TRBV18 with TRBJ2-7; 7 bases line up with TRBD1. Sequencing was done on a sample of blood. The CDR3 region is CASSPQHDRAYEQYF. The CDR3 bases are TGTGCCAGCTCACCTCAGCACGACAGGGCCTACGAGCAGTACTTC. Complete variable domain (other parts from reference TRBV18 and TRBJ2-7): NAGVMQNPRHLVRRRGQEARLRCSPMKGHSHVYWYRQLPEEGLKFMVYLQKENIIDESGMPKERFSAEFPKEGPSILRIQQVVRGDSAAYFCASSPQHDRAYEQYFGPGTRLTVT.